A single sample is the source of the 19 T cell receptor beta chains below, sequenced in a study of radiation and T cells in renal cell carcinoma. Using immunoSEQ multiplex PCR, the repertoire was profiled, and TCRdb retains in-frame clones only, with some absent. The sample includes roughly 100,000 clones, 84% of them seen just once. Time point of the sample: blood 4 weeks post-SBRT, at nephrectomy. Treatment given: 15 Gy SBRT to primary tumor, nephrectomy 4 weeks later. The sample in question was blood, obtained from a patient whose treatment included radiotherapy and nephrectomy. The source is a man in his 60s with renal cell carcinoma.

The chain carries TRBV7-2 and TRBJ1-2; D is ambiguous. Trimming took 1 base from V and 5 from J, leaving 11 bases between them. The germline CDR1 and CDR2 sequences are SGHTA and FQGNSA. The CDR3 contains 14 residues. The CDR3 region has the DNA TGTGCCAGCAGCTTAGACCGAGGGAGTTATGGCTACACCTTC. Amino acid sequence: CASSLDRGSYGYTF.

The V call is TRBV14, the J call TRBJ2-1, with 9 positions matching TRBD2. With V trimmed by 1 base and J by 9 bases, 4 bases remained unmatched. CDR3 length equals 14 residues. Germline V lookup: CDR1 SGHDN, CDR2 FVKESK. In DNA, the CDR3 is TGTGCCAGCAGCCAAGGACTAGCGGCCTCTGAGCAGTTCTTC. Translating gives CASSQGLAASEQFF.

This clone showed up just a few times. The V call is TRBV28, the J call TRBJ1-3, with D perhaps TRBD1 (6 bases). Trimming stripped 3 bases from V and 0 bases from J, with 18 bases between. In germline, CDR1 is MDHEN, CDR2 SYDVKM. The CDR3 has 18 amino acids. CDR3: CASSFNFNRVISGNTIYF. CDR3 nucleotides: TGTGCCAGCAGTTTTAACTTTAACAGGGTGATCTCTGGAAACACCATATATTTT.

The DNA for the CDR3 is TGCGCCAGCAGCTTGACCGGGCGGACAGGATCCGGGGAGCTGTTTTTT. It specifies CASSLTGRTGSGELFF. The chain is built from TRBV5-1 and TRBJ2-2; 7 positions match TRBD1. J gave up 6 bases and V 1 base, and 9 bases lay outside the gene matches. CDR1 is SGHRS and CDR2 is YFSETQ in the germline V gene. The CDR3 is made up of 16 amino acids.

This clone was seen a handful of times. J is TRBJ2-2 and V is TRBV10-3; D is tentatively TRBD1 or TRBD2 (6 bases each). Trimming removed 3 bases at V and 5 bases at J, with 13 bases between. CDR3 length equals 15 residues. Germline V CDR1 and CDR2: ENHRY, SYGVKD. Here the CDR3 reads CAISDQGRKTGELFF. DNA of the CDR3: TGTGCCATCAGTGATCAGGGGAGGAAGACCGGGGAGCTGTTTTTT.

CDR3 loop: CASSSGQSQKETQYF. As DNA, the CDR3 is TGTGCCAGCAGCTCAGGCCAGAGCCAGAAAGAGACCCAGTACTTC. The genes are TRBV5-4 and TRBJ2-5, with D hard to call. CDR1 is SGHNT, CDR2 YYREEE, per germline (reference sequence). V lost 3 bases and J 3 bases, leaving 15 bases between the germline ends. The CDR3 spans 15 residues.

The chain uses TRBV6-1 and TRBJ2-7; TRBD2 aligns across 7 bases. Losses at the gene ends were 10 bases for V and 3 bases for J; bases not matched to a gene: 15. Germline V gene sequence: CDR1 MNHNS, CDR2 SASEGT. This CDR3 has 15 residues. CDR3 sequence reads: CATLLIREVNYEQYF. CDR3 sequence (DNA): TGTGCCACCCTCCTAATCCGGGAGGTTAACTACGAGCAGTACTTC.

The chain combines TRBV6-1 with TRBJ2-2, with TRBD1 as a possible D gene (5 bases). This CDR3 has 14 residues. Trimming removed 6 bases from V and 8 bases from J, with 16 bases in between. Germline CDR1 MNHNS, CDR2 SASEGT. CDR3 sequence: CASSTNSGIGELFF. DNA for the CDR3: TGTGCCAGCAGCACAAACTCAGGGATAGGGGAGCTGTTTTTT.

The chain joins TRBV7-6 to TRBJ1-1, with D unclear. The CDR3 has 14 amino acids. Trimming cost V 5 bases and J 8 bases, with 18 bases left between them. Germline loops: CDR1 SGHVS, CDR2 FNYEAQ. The CDR3 region is CASSRVDQGVEAFF. The CDR3 DNA sequence: TGTGCCAGCAGCCGCGTGGACCAAGGCGTGGAAGCTTTCTTT.

J is TRBJ2-2 and V is TRBV4-2; tentatively, D is TRBD1 (6 bases). Germline CDR1 is LGHNA and CDR2 is YNFKEQ. The CDR3 consists of 16 residues. V lost 0 bases, J lost 6 bases, and 14 bases lay in between. This CDR3 is CASSQEQGVESGELFF. The DNA of the CDR3 is TGTGCCAGCAGCCAAGAACAGGGTGTGGAGTCCGGGGAGCTGTTTTTT.

The V and J genes are TRBV21-1 and TRBJ1-1; the table gives TRBD1 as D, unverified against the DNA. TRBV21-1 is reported as a pseudogene. The CDR3 contains 21 residues. This CDR3 is CASNLTDTRRLLKLSPRQAFF. The DNA of the CDR3 is TGTGCCAGCAATCTTACAGACACCAGACGCTTATTGAAGCTTTCCCCCCGTCAAGCTTTCTTT.

The chain uses TRBV6-1 and TRBJ2-7; D possibly corresponds to TRBD2 (6 bases). Looked up from germline, CDR1 is MNHNS and CDR2 is SASEGT. The length of the CDR3 is 14 residues. Trimming took 2 bases from V and 3 from J, leaving 11 bases between them. The CDR3, as DNA: TGTGCCAGCAGTGAAACAATAGCGGTCTACGAGCAGTACTTC. Residues: CASSETIAVYEQYF.

In DNA form, the CDR3 reads TGCGCCAGCAGCGAATCAGGGGGCACCTACTACAATGAGCAGTTCTTC. Protein: CASSESGGTYYNEQFF. The chain uses TRBV5-1 and TRBJ2-1; 8 nucleotides align to TRBD1. Germline V gene sequence: CDR1 SGHRS, CDR2 YFSETQ. J was trimmed by 3 bases and V by 4 bases; bases with no gene match: 9. The CDR3 is 16 amino acids. Complete variable domain (other parts from reference TRBV5-1 and TRBJ2-1): KAGVTQTPRYLIKTRGQQVTLSCSPISGHRSVSWYQQTPGQGLQFLFEYFSETQRNKGNFPGRFSGRQFSNSRSEMNVSTLELGDSALYLCASSESGGTYYNEQFFGPGTRLTVL.

In this sample, this clone turned up once. The rearrangement joins TRBV6-6 to TRBJ2-7; TRBD1 agrees at 9 bases. The CDR3 consists of 15 residues. V dropped 5 bases and J dropped 3; count of bases not matched to a gene: 8. The germline V gene has CDR1 MNHNY and CDR2 SVGAGI (reference sequence). CDR3 nucleotide sequence: TGTGCCAGCAGTCCCCCGGGACAGGGAAACTACGAGCAGTACTTC. Protein sequence: CASSPPGQGNYEQYF.

The rearrangement uses TRBV5-6 and TRBJ2-1, with 8 bases matching TRBD2. J was trimmed by 7 bases and V by 1 base; bases with no gene match: 7. Germline lookup yields CDR1 SGHDT and CDR2 YYEEEE. The CDR3 extends over 15 amino acids. The CDR3 sequence: CASSLSGGPLNEQFF. CDR3 nucleotide sequence: TGTGCCAGCAGCTTGTCGGGAGGGCCGTTGAATGAGCAGTTCTTC.

The genes are TRBV6-1 and TRBJ1-5; D perhaps matches TRBD1 (5 bases). V was clipped by 6 bases and J by 4 bases, with 13 bases between them. The CDR3 length is 14 residues. In germline, CDR1 is MNHNS, CDR2 SASEGT. The CDR3 spells CASSQGRGNQPQHF. CDR3 nucleotide sequence: TGTGCCAGCAGCCAGGGAAGAGGAAATCAGCCCCAGCATTTT.

A few counts support this clone. The chain employs TRBV9 and TRBJ2-7, with 10 nucleotides matching TRBD2. Germline V gene sequence: CDR1 SGDLS, CDR2 YYNGEE. The CDR3 consists of 15 residues. The V and J ends lost 2 bases and 6 bases, in that order; junction bases with no gene match: 8. In DNA form, the CDR3 reads TGTGCCAGCAGCGTCTTCCCAGCGGGAGGGAGCGAGCAGTACTTC. This codes for CASSVFPAGGSEQYF.

V gene TRBV4-3 combines with J gene TRBJ1-2; no definite D call. The CDR3 runs 13 residues. Germline CDR1 is LGHNA and CDR2 is YSLEER. The germline V and J ends were trimmed by 4 bases and 7 bases, with 13 bases remaining between them. CDR3 loop: CASSPYPFFGYTF. For the CDR3, the DNA is TGCGCCAGCAGCCCTTACCCCTTCTTTGGCTACACCTTC.

The chain recombines TRBV27 with TRBJ2-3, with a weak D call TRBD2 (6 bases). V lost 7 bases and J lost 2, with 16 bases in between. Germline V lookup: CDR1 MNHEY, CDR2 SMNVEV (reference sequence). There are 15 residues in the CDR3. Here the CDR3 reads CASTITGLPTDTQYF. The CDR3 nucleotides are TGTGCCAGCACCATAACGGGACTCCCCACAGATACGCAGTATTTT.